This passage covers 20 T cell receptor beta chains from one sample sequenced in a study of T cell responses to AZD1222 COVID-19 vaccine. This table comes from immunoSEQ multiplex PCR, and its TCRdb copy is limited to in-frame clones, with some not included. This sample has about 94,000 clones; around nine tenths occur once, and the top ten carry 9.5% to 13%. The sample consisted of peripheral blood, taken 28 days after the second AZD1222 dose. The receptor source for this set is an adult who received the AZD1222 COVID-19 vaccine.

The rearrangement joins TRBV30 to TRBJ2-3, with D tentatively TRBD2 (7 bases). V gave up 0 bases and J gave up 3 bases, with 13 bases separating them. Germline CDR1 reads GTSNPN; CDR2 reads SVGIG (reference sequence). The length of the CDR3 is 15 residues. The CDR3 DNA reads as TGTGCCTGGAGTGTCGGAGGGGGGGATACAGATACGCAGTATTTT. Its translation: CAWSVGGGDTDTQYF.

The V call is TRBV30, the J call TRBJ2-7; 11 bases map to TRBD2. Looked up from germline, CDR1 is GTSNPN and CDR2 is SVGIG (reference sequence). CDR3 length: 15 amino acids. The V gene end was trimmed by 3 bases and the J gene end by 1 base; junction bases not matched to a gene: 5. The CDR3 protein is CAWRAGTSGSYEQYF. The CDR3 DNA sequence: TGTGCCTGGAGGGCCGGGACTAGCGGTTCCTACGAGCAGTACTTC.

The V gene is TRBV7-9, the J gene TRBJ2-2; the match to TRBD2 covers 11 bases. Germline CDR1 is SEHNR and CDR2 is FQNEAQ (reference sequence). CDR3 length: 16 amino acids. The trim removed 4 bases at V and 2 bases at J, leaving 3 bases unmatched. CDR3 in DNA: TGTGCCAGCAGCTCTGGGACTAGCGGTAACACCGGGGAGCTGTTTTTT. It specifies CASSSGTSGNTGELFF. Drawing the rest from reference TRBV7-9 and TRBJ2-2, the complete variable domain is DTGVSQNPRHKITKRGQNVTFRCDPISEHNRLYWYRQTLGQGPEFLTYFQNEAQLEKSRLLSDRFSAERPKGSFSTLEIQRTEQGDSAMYLCASSSGTSGNTGELFFGEGSRLTVL.

This chain joins TRBV5-6 and TRBJ2-5; TRBD1 matches 9 bases. The CDR3 contains 15 residues. Germline lookup yields CDR1 SGHDT and CDR2 YYEEEE. J gave up 5 bases and V 4 bases, and 9 bases lay outside the gene matches. The CDR3 protein is CASSRQGVGWETQYF. The CDR3 DNA sequence: TGTGCCAGCAGCAGACAGGGGGTGGGATGGGAGACCCAGTACTTC.

The rearrangement uses TRBV4-3 and TRBJ1-2; TRBD1 agrees at 9 bases. The J segment lost 5 bases and the V segment lost 1 base, leaving 5 bases of the junction unmatched. Looked up from germline, CDR1 is LGHNA and CDR2 is YSLEER. The CDR3 length is 15 residues. In DNA, the CDR3 is TGCGCCAGCAGCCAAGTGGGACAGGGTAGATATGGCTACACCTTC. Protein sequence: CASSQVGQGRYGYTF.

The rearrangement links TRBV5-1 to TRBJ2-3; either TRBD1 or TRBD2 may fit D (5 bases each). The CDR3 sequence is 15 residues long. Germline CDR1 reads SGHRS; CDR2 reads YFSETQ. The V end lost 5 bases, the J end lost 5 bases, and 18 bases lay between the germline ends. CDR3 protein: CASSPAGTAGDTQYF. In nucleotides, the CDR3 is TGCGCCAGCAGTCCCGCTGGGACGGCCGGAGATACGCAGTATTTT.

The chain combines TRBV7-9 with TRBJ2-5; 10 bases agree with TRBD1. V lost 4 bases to trimming and J lost 1 base; unmatched junction nucleotides: 9. The CDR3 extends over 17 amino acids. Germline values: CDR1 SEHNR, CDR2 FQNEAQ (reference sequence). CDR3 in amino acids: CASSSTDRDRGQETQYF. The CDR3 DNA reads TGTGCCAGCAGCTCAACAGACCGGGACAGGGGCCAAGAGACCCAGTACTTC.

The rearrangement joins TRBV7-9 to TRBJ2-3; 11 positions agree with TRBD1. This CDR3 has 16 residues. Germline values: CDR1 SEHNR, CDR2 FQNEAQ (reference sequence). J lost 2 bases, V lost 5 bases, and 6 bases had no gene match. The CDR3 DNA reads as TGTGCCAGCAGCCCCGGACAGGGGGCGTACACAGATACGCAGTATTTT. It codes for CASSPGQGAYTDTQYF. The complete variable domain, with remaining parts taken from reference TRBV7-9 and TRBJ2-3, reads DTGVSQNPRHKITKRGQNVTFRCDPISEHNRLYWYRQTLGQGPEFLTYFQNEAQLEKSRLLSDRFSAERPKGSFSTLEIQRTEQGDSAMYLCASSPGQGAYTDTQYFGPGTRLTVL.

V is TRBV7-2 and J is TRBJ2-5, with 7 bases lining up with TRBD1. This CDR3 comprises 14 residues. J gave up 2 bases and V 6 bases, and 6 bases lay outside the gene matches. Germline V gene lookup returns CDR1 SGHTA and CDR2 FQGNSA. The CDR3 sequence is CASSLNRGQETQYF. CDR3 in DNA: TGTGCCAGCAGTCTAAACAGGGGACAAGAGACCCAGTACTTC. Full variable domain (rest looked up from reference TRBV7-2 and TRBJ2-5): GAGVSQSPSNKVTEKGKDVELRCDPISGHTALYWYRQSLGQGLEFLIYFQGNSAPDKSGLPSDRFSAERTGGSVSTLTIQRTQQEDSAVYLCASSLNRGQETQYFGPGTRLLVL.

This chain joins TRBV12-3 or TRBV12-4 and TRBJ1-5; D gene unclear. V lost 5 bases to trimming and J lost 0 bases, with 2 bases between them. This CDR3 region has 12 residues. CDR3 amino acids: CASSNSNQPQHF. Here the CDR3 DNA reads TGTGCCAGCAGTAATAGCAATCAGCCCCAGCATTTT.

The J gene is TRBJ1-6, the V gene TRBV11-2; 7 positions agree with TRBD1. The junction had 4 bases not matched to a gene; V was cut back by 3 bases and J by 8 bases. The germline CDR1 and CDR2 sequences are SGHAT and FQNNGV. The CDR3 totals 14 residues. The CDR3 DNA sequence: TGTGCCAGCAGCTTCGGACAGGTAGATTCACCCCTCCACTTT. Translation: CASSFGQVDSPLHF. Supplemented by reference TRBV11-2 and TRBJ1-6, the full variable domain reads EAGVAQSPRYKIIEKRQSVAFWCNPISGHATLYWYQQILGQGPKLLIQFQNNGVVDDSQLPKDRFSAERLKGVDSTLKIQPAKLEDSAVYLCASSFGQVDSPLHFGNGTRLTVT.

This clone was counted once. The chain combines TRBV24-1 with TRBJ1-4, with D tentatively TRBD1 (5 bases). The germline V gene encodes CDR1 KGHDR and CDR2 SFDVKD. The CDR3 is 14 amino acids. V was cut by 7 bases and J by 5 bases, with 13 bases left in between. CDR3 sequence reads: CATSPRDKNEKLFF. CDR3 nucleotide sequence: TGTGCCACCAGCCCCAGGGATAAGAATGAAAAACTGTTTTTT.

The chain has TRBV4-1 and TRBJ2-7; no clear D. Germline V gives CDR1 MGHRA, CDR2 YSYEKL. This CDR3 has 15 residues. V lost 1 base and J lost 0, with 10 bases in between. The CDR3 here is CASSQGWEGSYEQYF. The CDR3 DNA sequence: TGCGCCAGCAGCCAAGGGTGGGAAGGCTCCTACGAGCAGTACTTC.

This chain links TRBV5-1 with TRBJ2-3; the match to TRBD2 covers 7 bases. V lost 0 bases and J lost 6; bases outside the gene matches: 16. Looked up from germline, CDR1 is SGHRS and CDR2 is YFSETQ. The CDR3 runs to 18 residues. The CDR3 DNA reads TGCGCCAGCAGCTTGGCCTCGGGCGGGAGTGTTTCAGGGGATACGCAGTATTTT. As protein: CASSLASGGSVSGDTQYF.

This sequence joins TRBV11-3 and TRBJ2-1; D gene ambiguous. CDR1 SGHNT and CDR2 YENEEA come from the germline V gene. CDR3 length: 15 amino acids. The V gene lost 0 bases and the J gene lost 5 bases, with 11 bases spanning the gap. DNA of the CDR3: TGTGCCAGCAGCTTAGATCAAGGCAGCCACAATGAGCAGTTCTTC. The encoded protein is CASSLDQGSHNEQFF.

The rearrangement links TRBV6-5 to TRBJ2-1, with 7 bases matching TRBD2. The V gene's germline CDR1 is MNHEY and CDR2 SVGAGI. This CDR3 has 15 amino acids. V lost 2 bases, J lost 8 bases, and 9 bases stayed unmatched. The CDR3 bases are TGTGCCAGCAGTTACGCTGGCGGGAGAACGGATGAGCAGTTCTTC. It translates to CASSYAGGRTDEQFF.

V is TRBV24-1 and J is TRBJ2-3; TRBD1 is a possible D gene (5 bases). The ends were cut back, 4 bases at V and 3 bases at J, with 10 bases in the middle. The germline V gene has CDR1 KGHDR and CDR2 SFDVKD. The CDR3 totals 14 residues. This chain's CDR3 is CATSEGWTTDTQYF. The CDR3, as DNA: TGTGCCACCAGTGAGGGCTGGACAACAGATACGCAGTATTTT.

This sequence joins TRBV9 and TRBJ2-3, with D unresolved. Germline V gene sequence: CDR1 SGDLS, CDR2 YYNGEE. The CDR3 extends over 15 amino acids. V gave up 4 bases and J gave up 0 bases, with 12 bases separating them. The CDR3 DNA is TGTGCCAGCAGCCCTTATAGGAAAAGCACAGATACGCAGTATTTT. Translating it yields CASSPYRKSTDTQYF. Together with reference TRBV9 and TRBJ2-3, the CDR3 gives the full variable domain: DSGVTQTPKHLITATGQRVTLRCSPRSGDLSVYWYQQSLDQGLQFLIQYYNGEERAKGNILERFSAQQFPDLHSELNLSSLELGDSALYFCASSPYRKSTDTQYFGPGTRLTVL.

This chain connects TRBV5-4 to TRBJ1-6; D might be TRBD1 (6 bases). The CDR3 length is 14 residues. Germline V lookup: CDR1 SGHNT, CDR2 YYREEE (reference sequence). Trimming removed 0 bases at V and 9 bases at J, with 10 bases between. The CDR3 DNA is TGTGCCAGCAGCTTGGACAGGGCTCTTTCACCCCTCCACTTT. This codes for CASSLDRALSPLHF. The full variable domain, rest sourced from reference TRBV5-4 and TRBJ1-6, is ETGVTQSPTHLIKTRGQQVTLRCSSQSGHNTVSWYQQALGQGPQFIFQYYREEENGRGNFPPRFSGLQFPNYSSELNVNALELDDSALYLCASSLDRALSPLHFGNGTRLTVT.

V usage is TRBV3-1 (or the pseudogene TRBV3-2) and J usage is TRBJ2-2; D may be TRBD1 (5 bases). The V and J ends lost 4 bases and 6 bases respectively, with 12 bases between them. The V gene's germline CDR1 is LGHDT and CDR2 YNNKEL (reference sequence). There are 14 residues in the CDR3. As DNA, the CDR3 is TGTGCCAGCAGCCCCGTAGGGGCGGCCGGGGAGCTGTTTTTT. It encodes CASSPVGAAGELFF.